This is a list of T cell receptor beta chains from one sample in a study of OX40 agonist ivuxolimab in advanced cancers. TCRdb's copy holds only in-frame clones and misses some; the assay was immunoSEQ multiplex PCR. The sample yields 85,000 to 100,000 clones, about 85% seen once. This specimen was CD4+ or CD8+ T cells sorted from blood, taken in a trial of the OX40 agonist ivuxolimab. Receptors originate from an adult with an advanced solid tumor such as melanoma, head and neck, liver or kidney cancer. The CDR3 runs from the conserved cysteine through the conserved F or W. Each record gives: CDR3 DNA, CDR3 protein, J gene, CDR3 length, clone size, D gene, V gene. The D gene is left open where the match is weak. Size is omitted from some rows. Given values are once, few, many or a class for expanded clones.

CDR3nt: TGCGCCAGCAGCTTGGCCGGAGATACGCAGTATTTT; CDR3aa: CASSLAGDTQYF; j_gene: TRBJ2-3; len: 12; abundance: -; d_gene: -; v_gene: TRBV5-1
CDR3nt: TGTGCCAGCAGTATAGCGGGGCAAGAGACCCAGTACTTC; CDR3aa: CASSIAGQETQYF; j_gene: TRBJ2-5; len: 13; abundance: -; d_gene: TRBD2; v_gene: TRBV7-9
CDR3nt: TGCGCCAGCAGCTTGGCGGGTCCCTACGAGAGCACCGGGGAGCTGTTTTTT; CDR3aa: CASSLAGPYESTGELFF; j_gene: TRBJ2-2; len: 17; abundance: -; d_gene: -; v_gene: TRBV5-1
CDR3nt: TGTGCCAGCAGCTTACGAGAGGCGGCCTCAGGGGGCACTGAAGCTTTCTTT; CDR3aa: CASSLREAASGGTEAFF; j_gene: TRBJ1-1; len: 17; abundance: -; d_gene: TRBD1; v_gene: TRBV7-2
CDR3nt: TGCGCCAGCAGCCCTTACTCGCCGGGACAAAGCAGTCATGGCTACACCTTC; CDR3aa: CASSPYSPGQSSHGYTF; j_gene: TRBJ1-2; len: 17; abundance: -; d_gene: -; v_gene: TRBV5-1
CDR3nt: TGTGCCAGCAGCGTGGGACTAGCGGGGGGCGCGGTTGAAGATACGCAGTATTTT; CDR3aa: CASSVGLAGGAVEDTQYF; j_gene: TRBJ2-3; len: 18; abundance: -; d_gene: TRBD2; v_gene: TRBV9
CDR3nt: TGCAGCGTCCCGGGACTAGCCTACAATGAGCAGTTCTTC; CDR3aa: CSVPGLAYNEQFF; j_gene: TRBJ2-1; len: 13; abundance: -; d_gene: TRBD2; v_gene: TRBV29-1
CDR3nt: TGTGCCAGCTCACCACTGGAACAGAACTATGGCTACACCTTC; CDR3aa: CASSPLEQNYGYTF; j_gene: TRBJ1-2; len: 14; abundance: few; d_gene: -; v_gene: TRBV18
CDR3nt: TGCAGTGCTAGAGATATAAGGGAAGCTTTCTTT; CDR3aa: CSARDIREAFF; j_gene: TRBJ1-1; len: 11; abundance: few; d_gene: -; v_gene: TRBV20-1
CDR3nt: TGTGCCAGCACTCGAGGGGCTTCGAACACTGAAGCTTTCTTT; CDR3aa: CASTRGASNTEAFF; j_gene: TRBJ1-1; len: 14; abundance: -; d_gene: -; v_gene: TRBV11-2
CDR3nt: TGTGCCAGCAGTTTAGGGGGACAGATCTACGAGCAGTACTTC; CDR3aa: CASSLGGQIYEQYF; j_gene: TRBJ2-7; len: 14; abundance: -; d_gene: TRBD1; v_gene: TRBV28
CDR3nt: TGTGCCAGCAGCAAATCCGGCAGGGGGGCGGGTAGTCTCTTT; CDR3aa: CASSKSGRGAGSLF; j_gene: TRBJ1-6; len: 14; abundance: -; d_gene: -; v_gene: TRBV21-1
CDR3nt: TGTGCCAGCTCGGGAGGGAGTGCCTACGAGCAGTACTTC; CDR3aa: CASSGGSAYEQYF; j_gene: TRBJ2-7; len: 13; abundance: -; d_gene: TRBD2; v_gene: TRBV18
CDR3nt: TGTGCCAGCAGCCGGGACAGGGGGACAGATACGCAGTATTTT; CDR3aa: CASSRDRGTDTQYF; j_gene: TRBJ2-3; len: 14; abundance: -; d_gene: TRBD1; v_gene: TRBV27
CDR3nt: TGCGCCAGCAGCCTCTACCCGACAGGGCGTGGGACCGGGGAGCTGTTTTTT; CDR3aa: CASSLYPTGRGTGELFF; j_gene: TRBJ2-2; len: 17; abundance: -; d_gene: TRBD1; v_gene: TRBV4-3
CDR3nt: TGCGCCAGCCACAGGGGGGGGGACGAGCAGTACTTC; CDR3aa: CASHRGGDEQYF; j_gene: TRBJ2-7; len: 12; abundance: -; d_gene: -; v_gene: TRBV10-2
CDR3nt: TGTGCCAGCAGCCGAGACAGGGGGCTCGATCAGCCCCAGCATTTT; CDR3aa: CASSRDRGLDQPQHF; j_gene: TRBJ1-5; len: 15; abundance: -; d_gene: TRBD1; v_gene: TRBV5-6
CDR3nt: TGTGCCAGTACCATACGGACAGGGACGTCTGGAAACACCATATATTTT; CDR3aa: CASTIRTGTSGNTIYF; j_gene: TRBJ1-3; len: 16; abundance: -; d_gene: TRBD1; v_gene: TRBV19
CDR3nt: TGTGCCAGCAGCCACCGGGGAGAGTACACTGAAGCTTTCTTT; CDR3aa: CASSHRGEYTEAFF; j_gene: TRBJ1-1; len: 14; abundance: -; d_gene: -; v_gene: TRBV28
CDR3nt: TGTGCCAGCAGCGTAGCGGGAGGGGGGGCTAGTGGGTACAATGAGCAGTTCTTC; CDR3aa: CASSVAGGGASGYNEQFF; j_gene: TRBJ2-1; len: 18; abundance: -; d_gene: TRBD2; v_gene: TRBV9
CDR3nt: TGCGCCAGCAGTCAAGGGGACAGGGGTTTCGAGCAGTACTTC; CDR3aa: CASSQGDRGFEQYF; j_gene: TRBJ2-7; len: 14; abundance: -; d_gene: TRBD1; v_gene: TRBV23-1
CDR3nt: TGTGCCAGCTCACCACAGGGGGCGCACGGCTACACCTTC; CDR3aa: CASSPQGAHGYTF; j_gene: TRBJ1-2; len: 13; abundance: once; d_gene: TRBD1; v_gene: TRBV18
CDR3nt: TGCGCCAGCAGCCAAGATGCCACCCCCAGCGGGACCCAGTACTTC; CDR3aa: CASSQDATPSGTQYF; j_gene: TRBJ2-5; len: 15; abundance: -; d_gene: -; v_gene: TRBV4-1
CDR3nt: TGTGCCAGCTCGTCCGGACAGGGGGTGACCGGGGAGCTGTTTTTT; CDR3aa: CASSSGQGVTGELFF; j_gene: TRBJ2-2; len: 15; abundance: -; d_gene: TRBD1; v_gene: TRBV18
CDR3nt: TGTGCCAGCAGCCGTAAACAGGGGAGAGGGGAGACCCAGTACTTC; CDR3aa: CASSRKQGRGETQYF; j_gene: TRBJ2-5; len: 15; abundance: few; d_gene: TRBD1; v_gene: TRBV7-9
CDR3nt: TGTGCCATCAGCAAGACAGGGGGCGGCTCTGGAAACACCATATATTTT; CDR3aa: CAISKTGGGSGNTIYF; j_gene: TRBJ1-3; len: 16; abundance: -; d_gene: TRBD1; v_gene: TRBV10-3
CDR3nt: TGTGCCAGCAGCCCCCCCTTTAGGATAGGGACAAGCTCCAGCGGTGGCTACACCTTC; CDR3aa: CASSPPFRIGTSSSGGYTF; j_gene: TRBJ1-2; len: 19; abundance: -; d_gene: -; v_gene: TRBV7-2
CDR3nt: TGTGCCAGCAGCGTAGGAGCTAGCGGGGGTTCAGAGACCCAGTACTTC; CDR3aa: CASSVGASGGSETQYF; j_gene: TRBJ2-5; len: 16; abundance: -; d_gene: TRBD2; v_gene: TRBV9
CDR3nt: TGTGCCAGCAGTGAAACAAGGGGAAAGTACTTC; CDR3aa: CASSETRGKYF; j_gene: TRBJ2-7; len: 11; abundance: -; d_gene: -; v_gene: TRBV6-1
CDR3nt: TGTGCCAGCAGCCCGGGGGGTTTGGGTGAAGCTTTCTTT; CDR3aa: CASSPGGLGEAFF; j_gene: TRBJ1-1; len: 13; abundance: -; d_gene: -; v_gene: TRBV9
CDR3nt: TGTGCCTGGAGTGCAGCGGGGGAGCAGTTCTTC; CDR3aa: CAWSAAGEQFF; j_gene: TRBJ2-1; len: 11; abundance: -; d_gene: TRBD2; v_gene: TRBV30
CDR3nt: TGTGCCAGCAGTTTATCGCCAGGGGGGGTCGCAGATACGCAGTATTTT; CDR3aa: CASSLSPGGVADTQYF; j_gene: TRBJ2-3; len: 16; abundance: -; d_gene: -; v_gene: TRBV28
CDR3nt: TGTGCCACCAGCAGAGAGCGACAGGTAGGGGTTGTAACTGAAGCTTTCTTT; CDR3aa: CATSRERQVGVVTEAFF; j_gene: TRBJ1-1; len: 17; abundance: -; d_gene: -; v_gene: TRBV15
CDR3nt: TGTGCCAGCAGCGTAGACACCCGGGGGACCGGGGAGCTGTTTTTT; CDR3aa: CASSVDTRGTGELFF; j_gene: TRBJ2-2; len: 15; abundance: -; d_gene: -; v_gene: TRBV9
CDR3nt: TGTGCCAGCAGCCCGGGGGGGAGCACAGATACGCAGTATTTT; CDR3aa: CASSPGGSTDTQYF; j_gene: TRBJ2-3; len: 14; abundance: -; d_gene: TRBD2; v_gene: TRBV7-3
CDR3nt: TGTGCCAGCAGCCCACAGGGGAGCACTGAAGCTTTCTTT; CDR3aa: CASSPQGSTEAFF; j_gene: TRBJ1-1; len: 13; abundance: -; d_gene: TRBD1; v_gene: TRBV7-9
CDR3nt: TGTGCCAGCAGCTCGGGACGAACGCAGTATTTT; CDR3aa: CASSSGRTQYF; j_gene: TRBJ2-3; len: 11; abundance: -; d_gene: -; v_gene: TRBV11-1
CDR3nt: TGTGCCAGCAGCTCGGGACTAGCGGGAGGCGGGGAGACCCAGTACTTC; CDR3aa: CASSSGLAGGGETQYF; j_gene: TRBJ2-5; len: 16; abundance: -; d_gene: TRBD2; v_gene: TRBV5-4
CDR3nt: TGTGCCAGCAGCGGGCAGACAGGGATCGGCACAGATACGCAGTATTTT; CDR3aa: CASSGQTGIGTDTQYF; j_gene: TRBJ2-3; len: 16; abundance: -; d_gene: -; v_gene: TRBV21-1
CDR3nt: TGTGCCAGCAGCCAAGTCTCGGGTCGAACGGCAGATACGCAGTATTTT; CDR3aa: CASSQVSGRTADTQYF; j_gene: TRBJ2-3; len: 16; abundance: -; d_gene: -; v_gene: TRBV4-2
CDR3nt: TGTGCCAGTAGCGACCGGAGAAACACCATATATTTT; CDR3aa: CASSDRRNTIYF; j_gene: TRBJ1-3; len: 12; abundance: -; d_gene: -; v_gene: TRBV19
CDR3nt: TGTGCCAGTAGTAACAGGCCCAATGATTTCTACGAGCAGTACTTC; CDR3aa: CASSNRPNDFYEQYF; j_gene: TRBJ2-7; len: 15; abundance: -; d_gene: -; v_gene: TRBV19
CDR3nt: TGTGCCAGCAGCCTAGGGCAGAGCTCTAATGAAAAACTGTTTTTT; CDR3aa: CASSLGQSSNEKLFF; j_gene: TRBJ1-4; len: 15; abundance: -; d_gene: -; v_gene: TRBV27
CDR3nt: TGTGCCAGCGGGGGCCTCCAGGGGACCAATCAGCCCCAGCATTTT; CDR3aa: CASGGLQGTNQPQHF; j_gene: TRBJ1-5; len: 15; abundance: -; d_gene: -; v_gene: TRBV6-5
CDR3nt: TGCGCCAGCAGCTTTGCAGGGGGTACCTACGAGCAGTACTTC; CDR3aa: CASSFAGGTYEQYF; j_gene: TRBJ2-7; len: 14; abundance: -; d_gene: TRBD1; v_gene: TRBV5-1
CDR3nt: TGTGCCAGCAGCTTAGCACAGCACGGGGAGCTGTTTTTT; CDR3aa: CASSLAQHGELFF; j_gene: TRBJ2-2; len: 13; abundance: many; d_gene: -; v_gene: TRBV7-6
CDR3nt: TGTGCCAGTAGTATCGGTCTAGCGGAGACCTACGAGCAGTACTTC; CDR3aa: CASSIGLAETYEQYF; j_gene: TRBJ2-7; len: 15; abundance: once; d_gene: TRBD2; v_gene: TRBV19
CDR3nt: TGTGCCAGCAGCTTAATGGCCCGCGGGACAGGTTACAATGAGCAGTTCTTC; CDR3aa: CASSLMARGTGYNEQFF; j_gene: TRBJ2-1; len: 17; abundance: -; d_gene: TRBD1; v_gene: TRBV7-3
CDR3nt: TGCGCCAGCAGCTTAGTCAGGAGCGCCTATGAGCAGTTCTTC; CDR3aa: CASSLVRSAYEQFF; j_gene: TRBJ2-1; len: 14; abundance: -; d_gene: -; v_gene: TRBV5-1
CDR3nt: TGTGCCATCGGAAAGGGCAGTACCTCCTACAATGAGCAGTTCTTC; CDR3aa: CAIGKGSTSYNEQFF; j_gene: TRBJ2-1; len: 15; abundance: -; d_gene: -; v_gene: TRBV10-3
CDR3nt: TGTGCCAGCAGGGGGAATTTGAACACTGAAGCTTTCTTT; CDR3aa: CASRGNLNTEAFF; j_gene: TRBJ1-1; len: 13; abundance: -; d_gene: -; v_gene: TRBV7-2
CDR3nt: TGTGCCAGCAGCGTAATGCCTAGCGGGGGGGCTCGGAATGAGCAGTTCTTC; CDR3aa: CASSVMPSGGARNEQFF; j_gene: TRBJ2-1; len: 17; abundance: -; d_gene: TRBD2; v_gene: TRBV9
CDR3nt: TGTGCCAGCAGTTACGTCAACACCGGGGAGCTGTTTTTT; CDR3aa: CASSYVNTGELFF; j_gene: TRBJ2-2; len: 13; abundance: few; d_gene: -; v_gene: TRBV6-6
CDR3nt: TGCGCCAGCAGTGGGGCAGAACTAAATCAGCCCCAGCATTTT; CDR3aa: CASSGAELNQPQHF; j_gene: TRBJ1-5; len: 14; abundance: -; d_gene: -; v_gene: TRBV10-2
CDR3nt: TGTGCCAGCAGACGTCGACAGGGGGAGACCCAGTACTTC; CDR3aa: CASRRRQGETQYF; j_gene: TRBJ2-5; len: 13; abundance: -; d_gene: TRBD1; v_gene: TRBV7-2
CDR3nt: TGTGCCAGCAGCCTACGGGATACGCAGTATTTT; CDR3aa: CASSLRDTQYF; j_gene: TRBJ2-3; len: 11; abundance: -; d_gene: -; v_gene: TRBV7-2
CDR3nt: TGTGCCAGCAGCGTAGCTGAGTACAGGGGGTATGGCTACACCTTC; CDR3aa: CASSVAEYRGYGYTF; j_gene: TRBJ1-2; len: 15; abundance: -; d_gene: TRBD1; v_gene: TRBV9
CDR3nt: TGTGCCAGCGTTGGAGGAAAAAACGGCGGAAACACCATATATTTT; CDR3aa: CASVGGKNGGNTIYF; j_gene: TRBJ1-3; len: 15; abundance: -; d_gene: -; v_gene: TRBV6-5
CDR3nt: TGTGCCAGCAGTGAATCTTGGAGGGGAAGTGAGCAGTACTTC; CDR3aa: CASSESWRGSEQYF; j_gene: TRBJ2-7; len: 14; abundance: -; d_gene: -; v_gene: TRBV25-1
CDR3nt: TGTGCCAGCAGTGTCGGGACACTTGGAAACACCATATATTTT; CDR3aa: CASSVGTLGNTIYF; j_gene: TRBJ1-3; len: 14; abundance: -; d_gene: -; v_gene: TRBV6-5